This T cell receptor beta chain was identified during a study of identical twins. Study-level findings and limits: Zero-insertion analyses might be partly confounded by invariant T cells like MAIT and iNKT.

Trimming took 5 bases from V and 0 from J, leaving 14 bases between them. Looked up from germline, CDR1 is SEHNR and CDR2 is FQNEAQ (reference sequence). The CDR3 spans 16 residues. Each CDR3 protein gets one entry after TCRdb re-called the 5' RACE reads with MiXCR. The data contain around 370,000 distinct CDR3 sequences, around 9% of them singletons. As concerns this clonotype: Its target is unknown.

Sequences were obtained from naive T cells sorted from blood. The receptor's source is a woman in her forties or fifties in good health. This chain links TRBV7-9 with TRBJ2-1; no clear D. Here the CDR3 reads CASSGREPSSYNEQFF. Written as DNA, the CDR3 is TGTGCCAGCAGCGGTCGCGAACCGAGCTCCTACAATGAGCAGTTCTTC.